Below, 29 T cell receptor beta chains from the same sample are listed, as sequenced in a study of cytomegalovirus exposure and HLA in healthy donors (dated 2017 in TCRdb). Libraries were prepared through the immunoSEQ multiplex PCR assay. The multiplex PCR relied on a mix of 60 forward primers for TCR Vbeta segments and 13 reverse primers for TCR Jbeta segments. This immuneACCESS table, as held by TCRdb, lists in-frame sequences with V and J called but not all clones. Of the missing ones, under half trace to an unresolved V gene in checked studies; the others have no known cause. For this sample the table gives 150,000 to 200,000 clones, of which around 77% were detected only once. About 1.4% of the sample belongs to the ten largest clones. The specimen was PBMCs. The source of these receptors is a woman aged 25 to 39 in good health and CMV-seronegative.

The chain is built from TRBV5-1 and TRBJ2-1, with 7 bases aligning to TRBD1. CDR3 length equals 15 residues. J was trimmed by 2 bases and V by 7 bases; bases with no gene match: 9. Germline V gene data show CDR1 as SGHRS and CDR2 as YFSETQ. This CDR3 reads CASGSRQGAYNEQFF. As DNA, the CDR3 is TGCGCCAGCGGCTCCCGCCAGGGGGCCTACAATGAGCAGTTCTTC.

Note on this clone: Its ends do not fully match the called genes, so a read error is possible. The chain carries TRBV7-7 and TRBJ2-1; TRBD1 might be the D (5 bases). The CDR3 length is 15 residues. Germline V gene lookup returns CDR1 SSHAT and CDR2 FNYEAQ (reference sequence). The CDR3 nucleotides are TGTGCTAGCAGCTTGGGGCCTGCGGAAATGGATGAGCAGTTCTTC. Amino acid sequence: CASSLGPAEMDEQFF.

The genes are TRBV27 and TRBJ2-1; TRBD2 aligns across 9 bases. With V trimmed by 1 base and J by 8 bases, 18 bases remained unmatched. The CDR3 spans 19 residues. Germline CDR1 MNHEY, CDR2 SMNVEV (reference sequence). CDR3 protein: CASSLYRTPRGGGGDEQFF. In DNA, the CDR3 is TGTGCCAGCAGTTTATACCGTACCCCTAGGGGCGGGGGGGGTGATGAGCAGTTCTTC.

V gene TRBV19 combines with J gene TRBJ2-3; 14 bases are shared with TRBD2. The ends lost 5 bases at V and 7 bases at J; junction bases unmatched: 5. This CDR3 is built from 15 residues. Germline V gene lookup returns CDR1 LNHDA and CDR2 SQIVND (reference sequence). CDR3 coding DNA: TGTGCCAGTAGTGTCGGACTAGCGGGGGGAAATACGCAGTATTTT. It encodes CASSVGLAGGNTQYF.

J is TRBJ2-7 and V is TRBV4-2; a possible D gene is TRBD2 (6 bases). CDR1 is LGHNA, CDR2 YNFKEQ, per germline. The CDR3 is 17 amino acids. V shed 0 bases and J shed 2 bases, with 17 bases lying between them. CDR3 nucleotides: TGTGCCAGCAGCCAAGAACTTAATCCGGGAGTACCCTACGAGCAGTACTTC. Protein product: CASSQELNPGVPYEQYF.

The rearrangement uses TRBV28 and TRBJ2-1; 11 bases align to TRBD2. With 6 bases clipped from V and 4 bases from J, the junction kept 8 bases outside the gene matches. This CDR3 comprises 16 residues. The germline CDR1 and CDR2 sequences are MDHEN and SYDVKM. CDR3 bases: TGTGCCAGCAGCCTGGGGGGGACTAGCGGATACAATGAGCAGTTCTTC. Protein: CASSLGGTSGYNEQFF.

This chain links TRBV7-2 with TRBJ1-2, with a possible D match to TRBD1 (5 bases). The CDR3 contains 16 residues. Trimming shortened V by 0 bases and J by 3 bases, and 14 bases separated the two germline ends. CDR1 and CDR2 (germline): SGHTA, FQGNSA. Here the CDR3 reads CASSLAGAREDYGYTF. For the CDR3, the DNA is TGTGCCAGCAGCTTAGCAGGGGCCAGGGAGGACTATGGCTACACCTTC.

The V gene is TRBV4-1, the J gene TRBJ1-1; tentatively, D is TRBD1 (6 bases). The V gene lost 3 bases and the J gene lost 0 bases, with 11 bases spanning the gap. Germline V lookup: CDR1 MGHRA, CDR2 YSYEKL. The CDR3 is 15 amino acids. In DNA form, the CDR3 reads TGCGCCAGCAGCCAGCCCGGACAGCTGAACACTGAAGCTTTCTTT. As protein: CASSQPGQLNTEAFF.

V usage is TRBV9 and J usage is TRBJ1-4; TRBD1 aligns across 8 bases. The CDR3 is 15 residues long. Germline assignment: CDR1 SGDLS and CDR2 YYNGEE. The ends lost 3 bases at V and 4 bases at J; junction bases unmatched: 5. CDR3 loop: CASSGGQGINEKLFF. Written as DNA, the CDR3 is TGTGCCAGCAGCGGCGGACAGGGAATTAATGAAAAACTGTTTTTT.

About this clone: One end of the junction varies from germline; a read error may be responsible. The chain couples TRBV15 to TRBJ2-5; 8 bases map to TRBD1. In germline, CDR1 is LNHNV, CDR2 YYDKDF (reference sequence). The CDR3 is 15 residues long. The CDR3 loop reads CATSRDSLGRDRPNF. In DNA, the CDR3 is TGTGCCACCAGCAGAGATAGCTTAGGACGGGACAGGCCGAACTTC.

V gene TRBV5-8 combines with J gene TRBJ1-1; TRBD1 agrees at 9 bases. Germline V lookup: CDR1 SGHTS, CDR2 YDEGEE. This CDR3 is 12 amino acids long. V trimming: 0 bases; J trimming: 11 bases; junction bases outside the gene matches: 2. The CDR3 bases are TGTGCCAGCAGCTTGGGGGACAGGGCTGCTTTCTTT. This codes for CASSLGDRAAFF.

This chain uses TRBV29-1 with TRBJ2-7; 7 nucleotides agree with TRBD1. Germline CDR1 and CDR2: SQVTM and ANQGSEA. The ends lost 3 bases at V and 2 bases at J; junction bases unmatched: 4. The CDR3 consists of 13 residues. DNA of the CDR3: TGCAGCGTTGATGGCCAGGGGGCCTACGAGCAGTACTTC. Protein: CSVDGQGAYEQYF.

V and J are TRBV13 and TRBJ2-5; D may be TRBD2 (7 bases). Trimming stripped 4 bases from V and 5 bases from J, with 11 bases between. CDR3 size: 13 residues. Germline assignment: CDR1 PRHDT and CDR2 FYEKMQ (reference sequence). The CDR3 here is CASSSGGRETQYF. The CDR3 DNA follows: TGTGCCAGCAGCTCCGGGGGGCGGGAGACCCAGTACTTC.

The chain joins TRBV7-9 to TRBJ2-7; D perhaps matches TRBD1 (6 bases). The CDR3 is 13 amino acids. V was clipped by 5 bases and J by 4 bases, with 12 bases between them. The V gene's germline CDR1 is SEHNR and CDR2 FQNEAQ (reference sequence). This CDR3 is CASSTPGVYEQYF. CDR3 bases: TGTGCCAGCAGCACCCCAGGGGTTTACGAGCAGTACTTC.

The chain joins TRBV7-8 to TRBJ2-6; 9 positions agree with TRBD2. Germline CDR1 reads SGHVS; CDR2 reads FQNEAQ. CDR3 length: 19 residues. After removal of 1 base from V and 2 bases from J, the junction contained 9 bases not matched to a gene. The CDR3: CASSLVSFLAGTGANVLTF. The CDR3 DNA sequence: TGTGCCAGCAGCTTAGTCAGCTTTCTAGCGGGGACTGGGGCCAACGTCCTGACTTTC.

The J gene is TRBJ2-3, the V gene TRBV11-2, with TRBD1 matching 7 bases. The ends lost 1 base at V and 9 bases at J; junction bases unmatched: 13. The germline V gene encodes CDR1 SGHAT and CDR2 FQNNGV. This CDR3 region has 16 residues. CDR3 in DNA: TGTGCCAGCAGCTTAGGAGGGCAGGGGGTACGGTTCACGCAGTATTTT. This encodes CASSLGGQGVRFTQYF.

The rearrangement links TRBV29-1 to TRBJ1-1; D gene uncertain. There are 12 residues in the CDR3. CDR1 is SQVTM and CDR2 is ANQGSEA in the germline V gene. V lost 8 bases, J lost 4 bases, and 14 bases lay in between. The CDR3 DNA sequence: TGCAGCTCGTCGGGAGTGGGCACTGAAGCTTTCTTT. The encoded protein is CSSSGVGTEAFF.

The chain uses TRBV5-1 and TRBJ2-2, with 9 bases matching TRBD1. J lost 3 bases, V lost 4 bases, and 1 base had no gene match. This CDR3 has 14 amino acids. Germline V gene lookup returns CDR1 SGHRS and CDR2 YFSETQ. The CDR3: CASSRQGDTGELFF. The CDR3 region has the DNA TGCGCCAGCAGCCGACAGGGGGACACCGGGGAGCTGTTTTTT.

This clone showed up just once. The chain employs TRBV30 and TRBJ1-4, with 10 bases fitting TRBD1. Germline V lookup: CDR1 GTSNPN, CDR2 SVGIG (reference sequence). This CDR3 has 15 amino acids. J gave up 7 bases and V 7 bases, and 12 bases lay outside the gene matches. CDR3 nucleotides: TGTGCCTCGACCATAGGGACAGGGGCGGCTGAAAAACTGTTTTTT. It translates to CASTIGTGAAEKLFF.

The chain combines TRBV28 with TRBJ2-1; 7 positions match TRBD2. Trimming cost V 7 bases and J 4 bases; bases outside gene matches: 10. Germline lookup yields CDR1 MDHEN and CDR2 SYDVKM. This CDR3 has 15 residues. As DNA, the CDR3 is TGTGCCAGCAATACGAGAGTAGCGGGTTACAATGAGCAGTTCTTC. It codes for CASNTRVAGYNEQFF.

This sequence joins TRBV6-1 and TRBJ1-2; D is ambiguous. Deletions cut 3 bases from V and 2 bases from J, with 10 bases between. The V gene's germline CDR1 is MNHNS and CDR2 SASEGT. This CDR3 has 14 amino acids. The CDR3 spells CASSDRGNNYGYTF. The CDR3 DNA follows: TGTGCCAGCAGTGACCGGGGAAACAACTATGGCTACACCTTC.

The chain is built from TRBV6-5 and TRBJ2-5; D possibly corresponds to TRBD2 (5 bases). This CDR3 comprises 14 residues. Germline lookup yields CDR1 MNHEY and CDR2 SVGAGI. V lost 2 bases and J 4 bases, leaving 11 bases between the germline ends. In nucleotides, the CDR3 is TGTGCCAGCAGTTACCCGGGGTCGGGAGAGACCCAGTACTTC. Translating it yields CASSYPGSGETQYF.

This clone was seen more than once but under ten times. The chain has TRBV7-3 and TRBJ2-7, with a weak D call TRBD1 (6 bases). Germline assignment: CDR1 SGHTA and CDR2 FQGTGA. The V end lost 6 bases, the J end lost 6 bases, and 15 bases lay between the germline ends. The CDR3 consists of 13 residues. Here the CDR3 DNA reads TGTGCCAGCAGATATAACAGGGAATCCGAGCAGTACTTC. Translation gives CASRYNRESEQYF.

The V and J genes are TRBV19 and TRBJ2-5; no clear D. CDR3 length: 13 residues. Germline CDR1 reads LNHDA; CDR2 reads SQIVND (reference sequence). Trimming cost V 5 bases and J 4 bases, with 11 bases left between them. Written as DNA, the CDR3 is TGTGCCAGTAGTGTGCCCGGCGGAGAGACCCAGTACTTC. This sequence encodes CASSVPGGETQYF.

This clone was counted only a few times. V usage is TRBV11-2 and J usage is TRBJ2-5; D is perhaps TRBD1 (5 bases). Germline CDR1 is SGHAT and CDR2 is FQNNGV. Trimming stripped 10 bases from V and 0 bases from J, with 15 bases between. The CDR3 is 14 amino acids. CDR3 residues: CATSQEPYQETQYF. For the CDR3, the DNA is TGTGCCACCTCACAGGAGCCTTACCAAGAGACCCAGTACTTC.

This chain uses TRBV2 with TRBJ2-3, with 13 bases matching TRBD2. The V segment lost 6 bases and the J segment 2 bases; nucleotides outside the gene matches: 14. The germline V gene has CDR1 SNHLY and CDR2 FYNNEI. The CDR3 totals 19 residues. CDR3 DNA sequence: TGTGCCAGCAGGACGAGGACTAGCGGGGGCCGAACTAACACAGATACGCAGTATTTT. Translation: CASRTRTSGGRTNTDTQYF.

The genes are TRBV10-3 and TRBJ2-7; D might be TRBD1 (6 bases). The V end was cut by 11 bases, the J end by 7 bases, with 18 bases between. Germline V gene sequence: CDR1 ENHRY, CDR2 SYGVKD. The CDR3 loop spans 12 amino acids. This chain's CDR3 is CASNEGTQEQYF. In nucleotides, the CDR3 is TGTGCCTCCAACGAGGGGACACAGGAGCAGTACTTC.

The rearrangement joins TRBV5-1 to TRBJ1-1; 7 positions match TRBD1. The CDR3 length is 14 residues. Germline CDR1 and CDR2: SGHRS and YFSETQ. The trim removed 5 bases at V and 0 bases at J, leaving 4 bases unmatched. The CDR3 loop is CASRGGRVNTEAFF. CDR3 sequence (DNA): TGCGCCAGCAGAGGGGGCAGGGTGAACACTGAAGCTTTCTTT.

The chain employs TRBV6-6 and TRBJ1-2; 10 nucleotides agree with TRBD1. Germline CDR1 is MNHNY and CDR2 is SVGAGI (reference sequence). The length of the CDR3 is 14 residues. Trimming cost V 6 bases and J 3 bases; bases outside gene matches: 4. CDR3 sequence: CASRLGTGDYGYTF. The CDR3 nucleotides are TGTGCCAGCAGACTCGGGACAGGGGACTATGGCTACACCTTC.